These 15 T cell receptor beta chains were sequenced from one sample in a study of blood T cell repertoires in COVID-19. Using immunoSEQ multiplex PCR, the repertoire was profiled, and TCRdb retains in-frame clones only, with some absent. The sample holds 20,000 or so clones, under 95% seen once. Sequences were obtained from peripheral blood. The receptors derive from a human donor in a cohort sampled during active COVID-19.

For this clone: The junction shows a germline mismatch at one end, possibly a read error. The CDR3 DNA sequence: TGTGCCAGCAGTGCCTCCCACTCTAGAAACACCATATATTTT. Protein product: CASSASHSRNTIYF. The V and J genes are TRBV27 and TRBJ1-3; no definite D call. The CDR3 is 14 amino acids. The germline V gene has CDR1 MNHEY and CDR2 SMNVEV (reference sequence).

CDR3 in amino acids: CASTSSGTVENTGELFF. CDR3 nucleotides: TGTGCCAGCACCTCCTCCGGGACAGTAGAGAACACCGGGGAGCTGTTTTTT. The gene calls are TRBV2 and TRBJ2-2; 7 bases fit TRBD1. Germline V gene data show CDR1 as SNHLY and CDR2 as FYNNEI. The CDR3 is made up of 17 amino acids. V shed 7 bases, J shed 1 base, and the junction held 12 bases outside the gene matches.

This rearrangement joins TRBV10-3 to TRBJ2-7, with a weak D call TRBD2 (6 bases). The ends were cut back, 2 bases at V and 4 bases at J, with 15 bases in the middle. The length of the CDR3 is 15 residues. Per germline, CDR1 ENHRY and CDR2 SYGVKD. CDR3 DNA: TGTGCCATCAGTGAGCGCCAGGTAGCGGCATACGAGCAGTACGTC. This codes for CAISERQVAAYEQYV.

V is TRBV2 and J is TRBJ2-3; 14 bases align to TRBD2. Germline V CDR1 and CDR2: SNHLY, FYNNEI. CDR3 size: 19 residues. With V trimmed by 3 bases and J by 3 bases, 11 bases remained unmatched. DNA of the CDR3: TGTGCCAGCAGTGATCCGGGGACTAGCGGGAGTACGGGGACAGATACGCAGTATTTT. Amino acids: CASSDPGTSGSTGTDTQYF.

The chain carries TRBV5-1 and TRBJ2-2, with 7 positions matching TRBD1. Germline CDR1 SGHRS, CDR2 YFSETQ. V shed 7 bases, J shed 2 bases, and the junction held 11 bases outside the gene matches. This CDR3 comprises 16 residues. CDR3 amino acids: CASQQGRWVNTGELFF. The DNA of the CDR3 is TGCGCCAGCCAACAGGGGCGTTGGGTTAACACCGGGGAGCTGTTTTTT.

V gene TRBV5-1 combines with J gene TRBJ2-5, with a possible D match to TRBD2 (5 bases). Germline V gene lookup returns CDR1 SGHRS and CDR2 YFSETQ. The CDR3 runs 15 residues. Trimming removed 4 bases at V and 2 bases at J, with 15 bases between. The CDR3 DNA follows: TGCGCCAGCAGCCTCGGAGGTAGGCCTCAAGAGACCCAGTACTTC. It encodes CASSLGGRPQETQYF.

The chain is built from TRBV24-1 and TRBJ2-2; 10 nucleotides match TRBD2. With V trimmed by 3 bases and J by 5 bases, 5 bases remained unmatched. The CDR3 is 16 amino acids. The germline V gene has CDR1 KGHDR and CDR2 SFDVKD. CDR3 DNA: TGTGCCACCAGTGATCCGGGACTAGCGAGGACCGGGGAGCTGTTTTTT. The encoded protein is CATSDPGLARTGELFF.

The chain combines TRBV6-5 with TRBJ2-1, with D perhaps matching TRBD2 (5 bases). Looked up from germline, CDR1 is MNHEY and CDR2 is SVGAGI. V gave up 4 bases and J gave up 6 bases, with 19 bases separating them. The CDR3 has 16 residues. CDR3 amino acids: CASSSGLTLDFNEQFF. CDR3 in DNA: TGTGCCAGCAGTTCCGGACTTACCCTCGATTTCAATGAGCAGTTCTTC.

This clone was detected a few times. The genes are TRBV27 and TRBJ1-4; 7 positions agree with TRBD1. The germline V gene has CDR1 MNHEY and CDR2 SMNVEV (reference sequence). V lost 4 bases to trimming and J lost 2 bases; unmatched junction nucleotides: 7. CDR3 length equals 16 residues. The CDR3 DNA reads TGTGCCAGCAGTTCCCGAACAGGGGTGACTAATGAAAAACTGTTTTTT. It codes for CASSSRTGVTNEKLFF.

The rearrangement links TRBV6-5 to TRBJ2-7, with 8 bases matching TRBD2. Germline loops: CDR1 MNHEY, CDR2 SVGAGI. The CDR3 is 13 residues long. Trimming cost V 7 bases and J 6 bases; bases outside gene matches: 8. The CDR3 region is CASNSWAGGEQYV. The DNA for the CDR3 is TGTGCCAGCAACTCGTGGGCGGGAGGCGAGCAGTACGTC.

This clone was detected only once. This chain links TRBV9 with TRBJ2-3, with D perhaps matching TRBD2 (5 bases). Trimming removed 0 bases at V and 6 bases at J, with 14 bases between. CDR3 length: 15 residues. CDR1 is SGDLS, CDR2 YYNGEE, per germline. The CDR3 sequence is CASSVDGTRGDTQYF. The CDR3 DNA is TGTGCCAGCAGCGTAGACGGCACTAGAGGTGATACGCAGTATTTT.

Here the CDR3 reads CASTLTGFGELFF. DNA for the CDR3: TGTGCCAGCACCCTAACAGGGTTCGGGGAGCTGTTTTTT. This chain connects TRBV28 to TRBJ2-2, with a tentative D call TRBD1 (6 bases). Germline values: CDR1 MDHEN, CDR2 SYDVKM. The CDR3 is 13 residues long. Trimming removed 7 bases at V and 7 bases at J, with 13 bases between.

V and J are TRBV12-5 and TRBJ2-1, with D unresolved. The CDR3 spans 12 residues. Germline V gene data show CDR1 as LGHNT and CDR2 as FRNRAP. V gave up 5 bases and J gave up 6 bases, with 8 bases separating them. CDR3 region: CASGTRSNEQFF. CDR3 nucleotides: TGTGCTAGTGGTACAAGGAGCAATGAGCAGTTCTTC.

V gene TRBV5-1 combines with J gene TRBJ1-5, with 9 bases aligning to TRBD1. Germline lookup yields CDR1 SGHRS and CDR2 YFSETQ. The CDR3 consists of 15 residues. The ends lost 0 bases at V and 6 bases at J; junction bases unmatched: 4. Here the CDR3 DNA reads TGCGCCAGCAGCTTGGATACAGGGGGCTTTCAGCCCCAGCATTTT. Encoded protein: CASSLDTGGFQPQHF. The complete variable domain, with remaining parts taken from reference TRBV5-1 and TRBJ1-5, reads KAGVTQTPRYLIKTRGQQVTLSCSPISGHRSVSWYQQTPGQGLQFLFEYFSETQRNKGNFPGRFSGRQFSNSRSEMNVSTLELGDSALYLCASSLDTGGFQPQHFGDGTRLSIL.

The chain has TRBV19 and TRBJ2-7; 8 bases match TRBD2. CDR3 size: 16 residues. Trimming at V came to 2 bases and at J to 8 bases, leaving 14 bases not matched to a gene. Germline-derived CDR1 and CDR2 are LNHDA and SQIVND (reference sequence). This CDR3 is CASSITPAGGTTKQYF. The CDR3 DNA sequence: TGTGCCAGTAGTATAACTCCGGCGGGGGGAACTACGAAGCAGTACTTC.